These 26 T cell receptor beta chains share one sample of origin, sequenced in a study of CD8+CD57+ T cells in acquired aplastic anemia. An expansion of CD8+CD57+ cells by flow cytometry had been shown in patients chosen for sequencing. For CDR3 and TCR beta VDJ profiling, genomic DNA was the template used. Via MiXCR, TCRdb re-called the reads, giving one row per CDR3 protein. The table includes approximately 220,000 distinct CDR3 sequences, around 46% detected once. Sequencing input: sorted CD4+, CD8+, or CD8+CD57+ T cells (not recorded which) from PBMCs. The receptors originated from a human donor with aplastic anemia.

The chain uses TRBV7-9 and TRBJ2-2; TRBD2 matches at 10 bases. The CDR3 loop spans 16 amino acids. The V segment lost 6 bases and the J segment 4 bases; nucleotides outside the gene matches: 8. Germline CDR1 SEHNR, CDR2 FQNEAQ (reference sequence). The CDR3 loop is CASRTRTSGLTGELFF. For the CDR3, the DNA is TGTGCCAGCAGGACCCGGACTAGCGGACTCACCGGGGAGCTGTTTTTT. Full variable domain (rest looked up from reference TRBV7-9 and TRBJ2-2): DTGVSQNPRHKITKRGQNVTFRCDPISEHNRLYWYRQTLGQGPEFLTYFQNEAQLEKSRLLSDRFSAERPKGSFSTLEIQRTEQGDSAMYLCASRTRTSGLTGELFFGEGSRLTVL.

The chain links TRBV19 to TRBJ1-5, with D unclear. Trimming removed 3 bases from V and 9 bases from J, with 6 bases in between. Germline V CDR1 and CDR2: LNHDA, SQIVND (reference sequence). The CDR3 loop spans 11 amino acids. CDR3 DNA sequence: TGTGCCAGTAGTATTTTTCCGCCCCAGCATTTT. This gives the protein CASSIFPPQHF.

This chain connects TRBV27 to TRBJ1-2; possibly TRBD1 for D (6 bases). The V and J ends lost 2 bases and 4 bases respectively, with 17 bases between them. Per the germline V gene, CDR1 is MNHEY and CDR2 is SMNVEV (reference sequence). The CDR3 consists of 16 residues. The CDR3 here is CASSLVQGEVFYGYTF. The CDR3 coding sequence is TGTGCCAGCAGTTTAGTACAGGGTGAGGTTTTCTATGGCTACACCTTC.

J is TRBJ2-2 and V is TRBV2; no clear D. Trimming left V 1 base short and J 5 bases short, with 11 bases between. Germline V gene sequence: CDR1 SNHLY, CDR2 FYNNEI. This CDR3 contains 15 residues. The CDR3 nucleotides are TGTGCCAGCAGTGAAGGGCCTCGTGGGACCGGGGAGCTGTTTTTT. This codes for CASSEGPRGTGELFF.

This rearrangement joins TRBV20-1 to TRBJ1-6, with D tentatively TRBD1 (6 bases). This CDR3 is 14 amino acids long. Germline assignment: CDR1 DFQATT and CDR2 SNEGSKA (reference sequence). The ends were cut back, 0 bases at V and 7 bases at J, with 10 bases in the middle. The DNA of the CDR3 is TGCAGTGCTAGAGATCGACAGGACAATTCACCCCTCCACTTT. Its protein product is CSARDRQDNSPLHF.

The sample holds many counts of this clonotype. The V call is TRBV6-5, the J call TRBJ2-7; TRBD1 or TRBD2 may be the D gene (7 bases each). The germline V gene has CDR1 MNHEY and CDR2 SVGAGI. The V gene lost 3 bases and the J gene lost 7 bases, with 13 bases spanning the gap. The CDR3 spans 13 residues. CDR3 nucleotides: TGTGCCAGCAGTTATGCAGGGGGGGGAGAGCAGTACTTC. It codes for CASSYAGGGEQYF.

This clonotype was seen many times. V gene TRBV7-9 combines with J gene TRBJ1-2; D call uncertain. The CDR3 has 18 residues. Trimming left V 0 bases short and J 4 bases short, with 21 bases between. Germline-derived CDR1 and CDR2 are SEHNR and FQNEAQ (reference sequence). CDR3 DNA: TGTGCCAGCAGCTTAGCCATCCCAAGGCCTTCTGTGGGCTATGGCTACACCTTC. This codes for CASSLAIPRPSVGYGYTF.

The J gene is TRBJ2-2, the V gene TRBV7-9; D gene uncertain. This CDR3 has 11 amino acids. Germline V CDR1 and CDR2: SEHNR, FQNEAQ (reference sequence). V lost 2 bases to trimming and J lost 11 bases, with 6 bases between them. CDR3 sequence (DNA): TGTGCCAGCAGCTTATTCGACGAGCTGTTTTTT. This encodes CASSLFDELFF.

This clonotype was observed a single time. Lacking the conserved final phenylalanine or tryptophan, this CDR3 likely reflects a read error. This chain joins TRBV7-9 and TRBJ1-3; TRBD1 agrees at 9 bases. The CDR3 extends over 24 amino acids. The ends lost 5 bases at V and 5 bases at J; junction bases unmatched: 34. Germline V lookup: CDR1 SEHNR, CDR2 FQNEAQ (reference sequence). The CDR3 is CASSPEQWDRVGRYNDRRRNTIYL. The CDR3 bases are TGTGCCAGCAGCCCAGAACAATGGGACAGGGTAGGCCGTTATAATGACCGCCGTAGAAACACCATATATCTT.

In its sample, this clonotype was seen many times. The genes are TRBV20-1 and TRBJ2-5; D may be TRBD1 or TRBD2 (5 bases each). V was trimmed by 6 bases and J by 5 bases, leaving 25 bases between them. Germline CDR1 and CDR2: DFQATT and SNEGSKA (reference sequence). This CDR3 has 16 amino acids. The CDR3 DNA is TGCAGTGCCGCACCGGCAGGGACGGCATTGTTTGAGACCCAGTACTTC. Translation: CSAAPAGTALFETQYF.

The chain carries TRBV7-2 and TRBJ1-5; TRBD1 might be the D (5 bases). V was trimmed by 0 bases and J by 3 bases, leaving 12 bases between them. Germline values: CDR1 SGHTA, CDR2 FQGNSA. The CDR3 extends over 16 amino acids. This CDR3 is CASSLAGQGYNQPQHF. CDR3 sequence (DNA): TGTGCCAGCAGCTTAGCGGGCCAGGGCTACAATCAGCCCCAGCATTTT.

This clonotype was counted between two and nine times. The chain links TRBV7-8 to TRBJ2-3; 10 nucleotides line up with TRBD2. Germline V gives CDR1 SGHVS, CDR2 FQNEAQ. The length of the CDR3 is 18 residues. V lost 4 bases and J lost 1; bases outside the gene matches: 11. As DNA, the CDR3 is TGTGCCAGCAGCTCCCTAGCGGGGGAGAGATCGGGCACAGATACGCAGTATTTT. Translating gives CASSSLAGERSGTDTQYF.

This clonotype was recorded many times. J is TRBJ2-2 and V is TRBV20-1; no clear D gene. From germline, CDR1 is DFQATT and CDR2 SNEGSKA (reference sequence). The CDR3 runs 16 residues. V was shortened by 1 base and J by 0 bases, with 12 bases between the two germline ends. The CDR3 loop reads CSARAPPKTNTGELFF. The CDR3 coding sequence is TGCAGTGCTAGAGCCCCCCCTAAAACGAACACCGGGGAGCTGTTTTTT.

This clonotype was recorded many times. Germline is not matched at one junction end, which may reflect a read error. V is TRBV7-7 and J is TRBJ1-1, with D unclear. CDR3 length: 13 amino acids. From germline, CDR1 is SSHAT and CDR2 FNYEAQ (reference sequence). Here the CDR3 reads CASSLNVNTEAFF. The CDR3 nucleotides are TGTGCTAGCAGCTTAAACGTGAACACTGAAGCTTTCTTT.

The rearrangement links TRBV7-9 to TRBJ2-1; no clear D. In germline, CDR1 is SEHNR, CDR2 FQNEAQ (reference sequence). The CDR3 contains 15 residues. The germline V and J ends were trimmed by 2 bases and 2 bases, with 10 bases remaining between them. CDR3 region: CASSLKARTYNEQFF. The CDR3 DNA reads TGTGCCAGCAGCTTAAAGGCTAGAACCTACAATGAGCAGTTCTTC.

As for this clonotype: Possible read error: a much larger clone is one base away. The rearrangement links TRBV7-2 to TRBJ2-7; TRBD2 matches at 7 bases. Germline CDR1 and CDR2: SGHTA and FQGNSA. The CDR3 runs 14 residues. Here the CDR3 DNA reads TGTGCCAGCAGCTTAGGCGGGAGTTCACGCGAGCAGCACTTC. Translated: CASSLGGSSREQHF.

The chain links TRBV24-1 to TRBJ2-3, with TRBD2 matching 7 bases. The germline V gene has CDR1 KGHDR and CDR2 SFDVKD. The CDR3 totals 15 residues. Unmatched junction bases numbered 2, after V lost 3 bases and J lost 0 bases. CDR3 protein: CATSDTAGSTDTQYF. CDR3 coding DNA: TGTGCCACCAGTGATACAGCGGGAAGCACAGATACGCAGTATTTT.

The rearrangement joins TRBV2 to TRBJ1-2; 7 bases are shared with TRBD1. The V and J ends lost 7 bases and 4 bases, in that order; junction bases with no gene match: 9. Germline CDR1 and CDR2: SNHLY and FYNNEI. The CDR3 is 14 amino acids. CDR3 amino acids: CASKGDSGGYGYTF. CDR3 sequence (DNA): TGTGCCAGCAAGGGGGACAGCGGGGGCTATGGCTACACCTTC.

The chain carries TRBV15 and TRBJ2-7, with 14 positions matching TRBD2. The V and J ends lost 3 bases and 5 bases, in that order; junction bases with no gene match: 9. CDR1 and CDR2 (germline): LNHNV, YYDKDF (reference sequence). This CDR3 has 17 residues. The CDR3 sequence: CATSSYAGTSGSNEQYF. CDR3 DNA: TGTGCCACCAGCAGCTACGCCGGGACTAGCGGGAGTAACGAGCAGTACTTC.

The genes are TRBV25-1 and TRBJ1-5; unclear D gene. Per the germline V gene, CDR1 is MGHDK and CDR2 is SYGVNS. Trimming stripped 5 bases from V and 11 bases from J, with 19 bases between. The CDR3 sequence is 14 residues long. In DNA form, the CDR3 reads TGTGCCAGCAGTTTACGGCTCCGTTCTCGGGCCCAGCATTTT. Its protein product is CASSLRLRSRAQHF.

This clonotype was seen many times. Germline and junction disagree at one end, which may indicate a read error. This chain joins TRBV7-8 and TRBJ1-2; D is undetermined. The CDR3 totals 15 residues. The germline V gene encodes CDR1 SGHVS and CDR2 FQNEAQ. The CDR3 nucleotides read TGTGCCAGCAGCTTAGTGCCCCGGGGTAACGATGGCTACACCTTC. This codes for CASSLVPRGNDGYTF.

This clonotype showed up just a few times. The chain uses TRBV30 and TRBJ1-6; D possibly corresponds to TRBD1 (5 bases). The CDR3 covers 18 residues. Deletions cut 0 bases from V and 2 bases from J, with 17 bases between. Germline V gene data show CDR1 as GTSNPN and CDR2 as SVGIG (reference sequence). In DNA, the CDR3 is TGTGCCTGGAGTGTAGACGGGACGAACTTCCCCTATAATTCACCCCTCCACTTT. It translates to CAWSVDGTNFPYNSPLHF.

The J gene is TRBJ1-4, the V gene TRBV2; 7 bases agree with TRBD1. Germline lookup yields CDR1 SNHLY and CDR2 FYNNEI. The CDR3 sequence is 15 residues long. With 6 bases clipped from V and 5 bases from J, the junction kept 9 bases outside the gene matches. As DNA, the CDR3 is TGTGCCAGCAGAGGGCAGGGGGGGCTCAATGAAAAACTGTTTTTT. Translation: CASRGQGGLNEKLFF.

This clonotype was counted ten times or more. The chain employs TRBV7-9 and TRBJ2-1; D is uncertain. With 5 bases removed from V and 0 bases from J, the gap between germline ends came to 11 bases. The CDR3 is made up of 15 amino acids. Germline assignment: CDR1 SEHNR and CDR2 FQNEAQ (reference sequence). The CDR3 spells CASSEEGSSYNEQFF. In nucleotides, the CDR3 is TGTGCCAGCAGCGAAGAAGGAAGCTCCTACAATGAGCAGTTCTTC.

This clonotype showed up just a few times. The germline gene is not matched at one end of the junction; a read error may be the cause. The gene calls are TRBV10-2 and TRBJ2-7; either TRBD1 or TRBD2 may supply D (8 bases each). Germline lookup yields CDR1 WSHSY and CDR2 SAAADI. The CDR3 runs to 18 residues. In nucleotides, the CDR3 is TGTGCCAGCAGTGATTACCGGGGGGGGGACAGGCTTTCCTACGAGCAGTACTTC. This translates into CASSDYRGGDRLSYEQYF.

This clonotype was observed at least ten times. V and J are TRBV27 and TRBJ2-7; possibly TRBD1 for D (6 bases). V was pared by 6 bases and J by 2 bases, with 8 bases between. This CDR3 is 12 amino acids long. Germline CDR1 MNHEY, CDR2 SMNVEV (reference sequence). The CDR3: CASRDSPYEQYF. In nucleotides, the CDR3 is TGTGCCAGCAGGGACAGTCCCTACGAGCAGTACTTC.